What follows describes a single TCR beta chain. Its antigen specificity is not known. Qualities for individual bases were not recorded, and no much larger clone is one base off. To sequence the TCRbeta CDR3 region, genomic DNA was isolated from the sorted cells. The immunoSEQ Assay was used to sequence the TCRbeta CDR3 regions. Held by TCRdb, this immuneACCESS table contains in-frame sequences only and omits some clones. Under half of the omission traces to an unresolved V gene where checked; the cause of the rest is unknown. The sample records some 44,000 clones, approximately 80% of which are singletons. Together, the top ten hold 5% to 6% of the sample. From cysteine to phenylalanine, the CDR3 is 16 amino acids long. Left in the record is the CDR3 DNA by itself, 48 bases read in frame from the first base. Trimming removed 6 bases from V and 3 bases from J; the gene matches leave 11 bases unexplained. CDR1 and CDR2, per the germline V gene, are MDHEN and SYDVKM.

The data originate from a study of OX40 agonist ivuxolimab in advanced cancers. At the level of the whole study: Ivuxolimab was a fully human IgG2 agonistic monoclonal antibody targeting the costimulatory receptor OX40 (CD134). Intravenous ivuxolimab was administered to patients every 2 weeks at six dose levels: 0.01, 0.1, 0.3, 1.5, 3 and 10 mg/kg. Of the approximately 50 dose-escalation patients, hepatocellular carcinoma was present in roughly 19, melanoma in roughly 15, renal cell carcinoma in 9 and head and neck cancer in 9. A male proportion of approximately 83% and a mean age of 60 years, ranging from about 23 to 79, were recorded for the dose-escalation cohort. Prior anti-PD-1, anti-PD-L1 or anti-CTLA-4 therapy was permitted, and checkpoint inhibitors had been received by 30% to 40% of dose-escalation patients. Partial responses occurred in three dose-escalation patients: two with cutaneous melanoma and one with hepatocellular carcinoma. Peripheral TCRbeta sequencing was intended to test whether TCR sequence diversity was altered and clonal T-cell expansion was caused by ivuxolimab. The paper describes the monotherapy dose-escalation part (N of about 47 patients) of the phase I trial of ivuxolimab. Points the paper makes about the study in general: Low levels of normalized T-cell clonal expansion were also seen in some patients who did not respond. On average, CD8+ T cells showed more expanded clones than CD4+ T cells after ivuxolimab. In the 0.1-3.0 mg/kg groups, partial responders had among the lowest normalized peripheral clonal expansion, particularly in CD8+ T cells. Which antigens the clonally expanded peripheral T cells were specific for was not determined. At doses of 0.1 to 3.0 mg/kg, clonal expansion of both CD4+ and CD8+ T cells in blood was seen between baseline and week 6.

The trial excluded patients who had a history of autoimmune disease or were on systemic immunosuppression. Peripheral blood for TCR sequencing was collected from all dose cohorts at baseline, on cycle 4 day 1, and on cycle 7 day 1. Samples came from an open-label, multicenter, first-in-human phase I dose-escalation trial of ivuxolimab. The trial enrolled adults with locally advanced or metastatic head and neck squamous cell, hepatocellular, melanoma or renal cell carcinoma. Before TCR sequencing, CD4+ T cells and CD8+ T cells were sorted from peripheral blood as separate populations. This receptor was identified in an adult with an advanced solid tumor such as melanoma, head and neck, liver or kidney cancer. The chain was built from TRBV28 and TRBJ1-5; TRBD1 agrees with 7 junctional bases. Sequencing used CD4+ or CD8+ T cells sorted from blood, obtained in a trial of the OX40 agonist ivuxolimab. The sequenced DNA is TGTGCCAGCAGCAGACTGACAGGGAGACCCAATCAGCCCCAGCATTTT. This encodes CASSRLTGRPNQPQHF.